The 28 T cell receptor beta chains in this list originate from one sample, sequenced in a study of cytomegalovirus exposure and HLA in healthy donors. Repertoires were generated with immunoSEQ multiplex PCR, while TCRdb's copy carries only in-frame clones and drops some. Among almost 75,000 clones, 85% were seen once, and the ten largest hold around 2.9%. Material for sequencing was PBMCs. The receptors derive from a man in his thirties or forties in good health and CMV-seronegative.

CDR3: CASSRPTGSDGYTF. The CDR3 coding sequence is TGCGCCAGCAGCCGACCGACAGGGTCGGATGGCTACACCTTC. The chain uses TRBV5-1 and TRBJ1-2; 7 positions match TRBD1. This CDR3 spans 14 amino acids. V lost 4 bases and J lost 6; bases outside the gene matches: 9. The germline V gene encodes CDR1 SGHRS and CDR2 YFSETQ. Based on the CDR3 plus reference TRBV5-1 and TRBJ1-2, the full variable domain is KAGVTQTPRYLIKTRGQQVTLSCSPISGHRSVSWYQQTPGQGLQFLFEYFSETQRNKGNFPGRFSGRQFSNSRSEMNVSTLELGDSALYLCASSRPTGSDGYTFGSGTRLTVV.

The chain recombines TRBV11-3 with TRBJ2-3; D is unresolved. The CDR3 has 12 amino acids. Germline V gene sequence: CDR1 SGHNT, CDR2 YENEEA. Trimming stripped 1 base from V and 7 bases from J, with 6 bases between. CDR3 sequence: CASSLGGYTQYF. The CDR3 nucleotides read TGTGCCAGCAGCTTAGGCGGATATACGCAGTATTTT.

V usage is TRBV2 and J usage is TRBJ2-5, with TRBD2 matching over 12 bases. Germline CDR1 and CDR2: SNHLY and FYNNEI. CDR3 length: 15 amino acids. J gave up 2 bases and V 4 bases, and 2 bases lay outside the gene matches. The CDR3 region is CASSATSGGQETQYF. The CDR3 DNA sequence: TGTGCCAGCAGTGCGACTAGCGGGGGACAAGAGACCCAGTACTTC. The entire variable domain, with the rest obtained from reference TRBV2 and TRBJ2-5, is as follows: EPEVTQTPSHQVTQMGQEVILRCVPISNHLYFYWYRQILGQKVEFLVSFYNNEISEKSEIFDDQFSVERPDGSNFTLKIRSTKLEDSAMYFCASSATSGGQETQYFGPGTRLLVL.

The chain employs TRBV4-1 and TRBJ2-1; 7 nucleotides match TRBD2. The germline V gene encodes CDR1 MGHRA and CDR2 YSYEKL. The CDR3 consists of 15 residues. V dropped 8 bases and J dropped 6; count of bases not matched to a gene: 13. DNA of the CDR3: TGCGCCAGCTCCCCTGGCGGGAGTTATTTCAATGAGCAGTTCTTC. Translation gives CASSPGGSYFNEQFF.

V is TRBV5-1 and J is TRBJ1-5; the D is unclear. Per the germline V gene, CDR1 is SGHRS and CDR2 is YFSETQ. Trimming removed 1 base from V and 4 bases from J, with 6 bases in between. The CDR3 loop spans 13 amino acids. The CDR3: CASSLYGNQPQHF. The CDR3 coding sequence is TGCGCCAGCAGCTTGTACGGGAATCAGCCCCAGCATTTT.

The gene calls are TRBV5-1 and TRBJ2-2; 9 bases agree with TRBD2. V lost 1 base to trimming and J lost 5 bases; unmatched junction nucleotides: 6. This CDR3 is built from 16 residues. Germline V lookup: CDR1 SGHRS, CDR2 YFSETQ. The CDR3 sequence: CASSLLAGGQTGELFF. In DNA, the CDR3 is TGCGCCAGCAGCTTGTTGGCGGGGGGGCAAACCGGGGAGCTGTTTTTT.

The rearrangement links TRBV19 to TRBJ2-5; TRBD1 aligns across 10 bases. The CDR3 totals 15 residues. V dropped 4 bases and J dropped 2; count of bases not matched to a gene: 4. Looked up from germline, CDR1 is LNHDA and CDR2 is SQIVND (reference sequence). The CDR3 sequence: CASSTLDRGQETQYF. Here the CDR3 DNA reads TGTGCCAGTAGTACCTTGGACAGGGGGCAAGAGACCCAGTACTTC.

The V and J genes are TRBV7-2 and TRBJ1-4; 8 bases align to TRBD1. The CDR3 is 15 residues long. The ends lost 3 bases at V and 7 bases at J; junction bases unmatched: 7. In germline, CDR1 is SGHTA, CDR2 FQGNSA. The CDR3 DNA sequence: TGTGCCAGCAGCTTCCCTGGACAGGGATTTGAAAAACTGTTTTTT. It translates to CASSFPGQGFEKLFF. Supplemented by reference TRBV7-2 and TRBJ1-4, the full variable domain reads GAGVSQSPSNKVTEKGKDVELRCDPISGHTALYWYRQSLGQGLEFLIYFQGNSAPDKSGLPSDRFSAERTGGSVSTLTIQRTQQEDSAVYLCASSFPGQGFEKLFFGSGTQLSVL.

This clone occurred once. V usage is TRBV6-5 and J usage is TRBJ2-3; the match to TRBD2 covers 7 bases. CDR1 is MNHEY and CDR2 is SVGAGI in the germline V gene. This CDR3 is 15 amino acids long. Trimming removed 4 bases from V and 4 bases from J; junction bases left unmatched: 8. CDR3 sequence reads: CASSWGNGLADTQYF. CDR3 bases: TGTGCCAGCAGTTGGGGGAACGGACTAGCAGATACGCAGTATTTT.

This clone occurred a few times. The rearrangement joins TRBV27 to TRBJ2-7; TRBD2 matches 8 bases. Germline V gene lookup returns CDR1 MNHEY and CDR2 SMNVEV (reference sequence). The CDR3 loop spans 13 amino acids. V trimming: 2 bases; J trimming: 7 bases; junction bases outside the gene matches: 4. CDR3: CASSLMPGGEQYF. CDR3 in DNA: TGTGCCAGCAGTTTAATGCCGGGGGGGGAGCAGTACTTC.

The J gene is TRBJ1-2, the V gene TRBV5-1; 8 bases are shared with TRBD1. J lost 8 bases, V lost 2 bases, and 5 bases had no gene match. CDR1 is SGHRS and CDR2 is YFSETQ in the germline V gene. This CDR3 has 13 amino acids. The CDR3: CASSFGQGFGYTF. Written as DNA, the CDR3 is TGCGCCAGCAGCTTCGGACAGGGTTTCGGCTACACCTTC.

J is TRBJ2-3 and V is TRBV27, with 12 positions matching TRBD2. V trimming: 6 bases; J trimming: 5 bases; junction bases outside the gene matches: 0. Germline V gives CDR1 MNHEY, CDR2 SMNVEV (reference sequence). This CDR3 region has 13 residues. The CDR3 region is CASRLAGGDTQYF. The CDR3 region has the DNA TGTGCCAGCAGACTAGCGGGGGGAGATACGCAGTATTTT.

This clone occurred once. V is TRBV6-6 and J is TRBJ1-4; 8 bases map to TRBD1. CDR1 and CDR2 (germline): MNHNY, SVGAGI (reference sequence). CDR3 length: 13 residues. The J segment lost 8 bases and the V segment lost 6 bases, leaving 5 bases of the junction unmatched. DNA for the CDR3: TGTGCCAGCAGGACAGGGGCGGGCGAAAAACTGTTTTTT. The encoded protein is CASRTGAGEKLFF.

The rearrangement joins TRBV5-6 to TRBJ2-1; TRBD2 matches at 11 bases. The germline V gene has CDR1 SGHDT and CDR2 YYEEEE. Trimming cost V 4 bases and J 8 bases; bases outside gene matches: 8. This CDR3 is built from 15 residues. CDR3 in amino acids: CASSLFFSGGDEQFF. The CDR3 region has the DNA TGTGCCAGCAGCCTATTTTTTAGCGGGGGGGATGAGCAGTTCTTC.

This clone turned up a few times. CDR3 loop: CASREGTSGSIRDEQFF. CDR3 in DNA: TGTGCCAGCAGAGAAGGGACTAGCGGGAGTATTAGGGATGAGCAGTTCTTC. The genes are TRBV27 and TRBJ2-1, with 14 bases lining up with TRBD2. The CDR3 extends over 17 amino acids. Germline loops: CDR1 MNHEY, CDR2 SMNVEV (reference sequence). The V and J ends lost 6 bases and 8 bases, in that order; junction bases with no gene match: 12.

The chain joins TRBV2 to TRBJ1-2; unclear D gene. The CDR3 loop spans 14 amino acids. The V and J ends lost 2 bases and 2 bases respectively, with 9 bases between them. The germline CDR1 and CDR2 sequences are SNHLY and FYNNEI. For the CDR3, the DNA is TGTGCCAGCAGTGAAAACGGCGGCAACTATGGCTACACCTTC. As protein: CASSENGGNYGYTF.

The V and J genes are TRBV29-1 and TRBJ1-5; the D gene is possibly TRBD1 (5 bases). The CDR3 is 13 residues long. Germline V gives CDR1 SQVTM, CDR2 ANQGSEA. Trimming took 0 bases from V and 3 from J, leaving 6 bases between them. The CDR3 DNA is TGCAGCGTTGAAGAAGGGGACAATCAGCCCCAGCATTTT. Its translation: CSVEEGDNQPQHF.

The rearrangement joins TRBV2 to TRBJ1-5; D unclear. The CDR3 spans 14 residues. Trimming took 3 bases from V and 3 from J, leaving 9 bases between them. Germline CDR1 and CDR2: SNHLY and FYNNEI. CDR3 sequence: CASSEWRDNQPQHF. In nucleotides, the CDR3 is TGTGCCAGCAGTGAGTGGCGGGACAATCAGCCCCAGCATTTT.

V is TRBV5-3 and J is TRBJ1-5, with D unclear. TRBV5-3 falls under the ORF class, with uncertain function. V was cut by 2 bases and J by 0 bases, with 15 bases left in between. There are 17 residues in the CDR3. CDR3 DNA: TGTGCCAGAAGCTTCCTCGGAAGGAGGGATAGCAATCAGCCCCAGCATTTT. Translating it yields CARSFLGRRDSNQPQHF.

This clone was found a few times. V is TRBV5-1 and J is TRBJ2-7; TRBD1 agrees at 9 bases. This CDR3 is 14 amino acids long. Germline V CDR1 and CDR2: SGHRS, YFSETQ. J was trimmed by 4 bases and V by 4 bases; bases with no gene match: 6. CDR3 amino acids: CASSPGTGKYEQYF. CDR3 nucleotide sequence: TGCGCCAGCAGCCCCGGGACAGGGAAATACGAGCAGTACTTC.

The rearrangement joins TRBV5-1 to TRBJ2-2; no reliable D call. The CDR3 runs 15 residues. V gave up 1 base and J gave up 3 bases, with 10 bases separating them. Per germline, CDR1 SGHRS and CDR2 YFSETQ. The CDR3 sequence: CASSLSSGHTGELFF. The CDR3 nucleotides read TGCGCCAGCAGCTTGAGCAGTGGGCACACCGGGGAGCTGTTTTTT.

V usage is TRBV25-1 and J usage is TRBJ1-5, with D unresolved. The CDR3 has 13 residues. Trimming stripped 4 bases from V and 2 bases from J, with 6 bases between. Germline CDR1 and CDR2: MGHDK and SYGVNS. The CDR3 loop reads CASSATGNQPQHF. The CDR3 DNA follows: TGTGCCAGCAGTGCTACAGGCAATCAGCCCCAGCATTTT.

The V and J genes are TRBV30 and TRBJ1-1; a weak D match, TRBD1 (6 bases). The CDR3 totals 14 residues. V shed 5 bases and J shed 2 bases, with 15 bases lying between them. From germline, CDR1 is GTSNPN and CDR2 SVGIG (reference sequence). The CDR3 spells CAWGGAAFNTEAFF. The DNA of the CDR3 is TGTGCCTGGGGGGGGGCAGCTTTTAACACTGAAGCTTTCTTT.

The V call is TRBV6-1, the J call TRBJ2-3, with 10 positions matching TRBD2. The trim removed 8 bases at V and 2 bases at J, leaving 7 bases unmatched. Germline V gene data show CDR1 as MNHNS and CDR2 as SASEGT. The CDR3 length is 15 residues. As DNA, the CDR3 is TGTGCCAGCTTGCTACTAGCGGGGTCCACAGATACGCAGTATTTT. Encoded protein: CASLLLAGSTDTQYF.

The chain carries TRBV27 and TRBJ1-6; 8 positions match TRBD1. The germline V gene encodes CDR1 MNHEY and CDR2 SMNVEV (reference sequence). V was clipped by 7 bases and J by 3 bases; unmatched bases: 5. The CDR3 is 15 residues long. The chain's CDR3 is CASKRTGNYNSPLHF. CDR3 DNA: TGTGCCAGCAAAAGGACAGGGAACTATAATTCACCCCTCCACTTT.

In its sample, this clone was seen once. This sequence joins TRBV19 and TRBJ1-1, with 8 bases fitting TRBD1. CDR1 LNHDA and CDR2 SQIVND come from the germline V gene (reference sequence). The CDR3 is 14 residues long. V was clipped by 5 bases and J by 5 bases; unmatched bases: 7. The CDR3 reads CASSPDQGATEAFF. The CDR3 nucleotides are TGTGCCAGTAGTCCAGATCAGGGGGCGACTGAAGCTTTCTTT.

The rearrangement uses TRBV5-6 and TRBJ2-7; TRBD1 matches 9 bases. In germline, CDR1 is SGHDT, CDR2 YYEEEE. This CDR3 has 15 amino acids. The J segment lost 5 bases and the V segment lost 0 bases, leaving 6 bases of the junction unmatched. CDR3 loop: CASSLAGTGYHEQYF. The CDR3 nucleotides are TGTGCCAGCAGCTTGGCCGGGACAGGGTACCACGAGCAGTACTTC.

The CDR3 coding sequence is TGTGCCAGCAGTTTGACGCGGATCTCCTACGAGCAGTACTTC. Protein: CASSLTRISYEQYF. The rearrangement links TRBV27 to TRBJ2-7, with D uncertain. The V gene's germline CDR1 is MNHEY and CDR2 SMNVEV (reference sequence). The CDR3 consists of 14 residues. V was clipped by 3 bases and J by 0 bases, with 9 bases between them.